The 27 T cell receptor beta chains given below trace back to one sample, sequenced in a study of T cells in Graves' hyperthyroidism and ophthalmopathy. What was amplified from RNA transcripts were TCR beta CDR3 regions. When the TCR CDR3 underwent first-round RT-PCR, the HTBI primer set was used. TCRdb analysed the multiplex PCR reads with MiXCR anew, one entry per CDR3 protein. The table lists hundreds of thousands of distinct CDR3 sequences, about 15% of them singletons. Sequencing used blood. The receptors were sampled from a woman aged 18-29 years with Graves' ophthalmopathy.

This clonotype was detected ten times or more. The chain links TRBV28 to TRBJ1-5; 11 bases line up with TRBD1. This CDR3 is 18 amino acids long. Germline CDR1 is MDHEN and CDR2 is SYDVKM. V trimming: 2 bases; J trimming: 7 bases; junction bases outside the gene matches: 13. CDR3 DNA sequence: TGTGCCAGCAGTTTAGCCGCCGGGACAGGGGGAAGTCGGCAGCCCCAGCATTTT. Translating it yields CASSLAAGTGGSRQPQHF.

This clonotype was seen ten or more times. This chain connects TRBV27 to TRBJ2-3; D is ambiguous. Germline V gene lookup returns CDR1 MNHEY and CDR2 SMNVEV (reference sequence). This CDR3 has 16 amino acids. Trimming left V 4 bases short and J 0 bases short, with 14 bases between. CDR3 loop: CASSSRLLTSTDTQYF. In DNA, the CDR3 is TGTGCCAGCAGTTCAAGACTTCTAACTAGCACAGATACGCAGTATTTT.

This clonotype occurred many times. J is TRBJ2-3 and V is TRBV30, with 12 bases fitting TRBD2. After removal of 3 bases from V and 6 bases from J, the junction contained 4 bases not matched to a gene. The CDR3 spans 14 residues. Germline CDR1 is GTSNPN and CDR2 is SVGIG (reference sequence). The CDR3 sequence is CAWRLAGGPDTQYF. DNA of the CDR3: TGTGCCTGGAGACTAGCGGGGGGCCCGGATACGCAGTATTTT.

This clonotype was detected many times. CDR3 sequence reads: CASMVDTEAFF. In DNA, the CDR3 is TGTGCCAGCATGGTTGACACTGAAGCTTTCTTT. The chain is built from TRBV6-1 and TRBJ1-1, with D hard to call. The CDR3 spans 11 residues. The V gene's germline CDR1 is MNHNS and CDR2 SASEGT. V was clipped by 7 bases and J by 3 bases, with 6 bases between them.

This clonotype came up many times. The chain is built from TRBV18 and TRBJ2-7; perhaps TRBD1 as D (6 bases). The CDR3 has 12 amino acids. Per germline, CDR1 KGHSH and CDR2 LQKENI. V lost 5 bases and J lost 5, with 10 bases in between. The CDR3 protein is CASSYPGDEQYF. The CDR3 nucleotides read TGTGCCAGCTCATACCCAGGGGACGAGCAGTACTTC.

Comment on this clonotype: This clone may be a read error of a much larger clone one base away. The chain joins TRBV28 to TRBJ2-5, with 14 bases identical to TRBD2. This CDR3 comprises 16 residues. CDR1 is MDHEN and CDR2 is SYDVKM in the germline V gene. The V gene end was trimmed by 5 bases and the J gene end by 5 bases; junction bases not matched to a gene: 7. CDR3 amino acids: CASSTRLAGGWETQYF. The CDR3 region has the DNA TGTGCCAGCAGTACAAGACTAGCGGGGGGGTGGGAGACCCAGTACTTC. Full variable domain (remainder filled in from reference TRBV28 and TRBJ2-5): DVKVTQSSRYLVKRTGEKVFLECVQDMDHENMFWYRQDPGLGLRLIYFSYDVKMKEKGDIPEGYSVSREKKERFSLILESASTNQTSMYLCASSTRLAGGWETQYFGPGTRLLVL.

This clonotype was counted many times. The chain is built from TRBV29-1 and TRBJ2-2; weak D call: TRBD1 (6 bases). The ends were cut back, 2 bases at V and 10 bases at J, with 17 bases in the middle. This CDR3 is built from 14 residues. Germline V lookup: CDR1 SQVTM, CDR2 ANQGSEA. CDR3 sequence: CSVELGAGRMELFF. CDR3 sequence (DNA): TGCAGCGTTGAATTGGGGGCCGGTAGGATGGAGCTGTTTTTT.

This clonotype was counted ten times or more. Written as DNA, the CDR3 is TGTGCCAGCAGTTTCACCCCGGCCGGGGGCAGTCGAACCGAGCAGTACTTC. Translating it yields CASSFTPAGGSRTEQYF. The rearrangement links TRBV28 to TRBJ2-7; tentatively, D is TRBD1 or TRBD2 (6 bases each). This CDR3 is 17 amino acids long. Per the germline V gene, CDR1 is MDHEN and CDR2 is SYDVKM. Trimming took off 3 bases at V and 6 bases at J, with 24 bases between the two ends.

This clonotype has a count of ten or more. The V and J genes are TRBV11-2 and TRBJ2-1, with a tentative D call TRBD1 (6 bases). Germline loops: CDR1 SGHAT, CDR2 FQNNGV. This CDR3 contains 19 residues. The V gene lost 0 bases and the J gene lost 4 bases, with 22 bases spanning the gap. CDR3 region: CASSLDSGTKEIRYNEQFF. The CDR3 DNA follows: TGTGCCAGCAGCTTAGATAGTGGGACAAAGGAGATTAGGTACAATGAGCAGTTCTTC. The variable domain in full, with the rest retrieved from reference TRBV11-2 and TRBJ2-1, is EAGVAQSPRYKIIEKRQSVAFWCNPISGHATLYWYQQILGQGPKLLIQFQNNGVVDDSQLPKDRFSAERLKGVDSTLKIQPAKLEDSAVYLCASSLDSGTKEIRYNEQFFGPGTRLTVL.

There are a few counts of this clonotype. A much larger clone lies one base from this, so it may be a read error. This chain uses TRBV30 with TRBJ1-2; 9 nucleotides match TRBD1. J lost 6 bases, V lost 8 bases, and 10 bases had no gene match. CDR3 length: 13 amino acids. CDR1 and CDR2 from the germline V gene are GTSNPN and SVGIG (reference sequence). CDR3 in amino acids: CARTGTGYDGYTF. The CDR3 region has the DNA TGTGCCCGGACGGGGACAGGGTATGATGGCTACACCTTC.

This clonotype has at least ten counts. The gene calls are TRBV29-1 and TRBJ2-7; 8 bases are shared with TRBD1. CDR3 size: 12 residues. Germline CDR1 is SQVTM and CDR2 is ANQGSEA. Unmatched junction bases numbered 4, after V lost 7 bases and J lost 2 bases. CDR3 amino acids: CSAQGQAYEQYF. Written as DNA, the CDR3 is TGCAGCGCCCAGGGACAGGCCTACGAGCAGTACTTC.

This clonotype was counted ten times or more. Germline is not matched at one junction end, which may reflect a read error. The chain links TRBV11-2 to TRBJ2-2; a possible D gene is TRBD2 (5 bases). CDR1 is SGHAT and CDR2 is FQNNGV in the germline V gene. This CDR3 has 14 residues. DNA for the CDR3: TGTGCCGGCAGCTTAGATAACGGGGCCGGGGAGCTGTTTTTT. It translates to CAGSLDNGAGELFF.

At least ten counts were recorded for this clonotype. V usage is TRBV27 and J usage is TRBJ2-7; 11 bases fit TRBD2. Germline CDR1 reads MNHEY; CDR2 reads SMNVEV (reference sequence). The J segment lost 5 bases and the V segment lost 5 bases, leaving 8 bases of the junction unmatched. The CDR3 has 15 amino acids. This chain's CDR3 is CASSLIAGGSDEQYF. The DNA for the CDR3 is TGTGCCAGCAGTCTAATAGCGGGAGGGTCCGACGAGCAGTACTTC.

At least ten counts were recorded for this clonotype. The rearrangement uses TRBV10-3 and TRBJ2-5, with TRBD2 matching over 7 bases. The CDR3 is 12 residues long. CDR1 and CDR2 (germline): ENHRY, SYGVKD. V lost 10 bases and J lost 5; bases outside the gene matches: 7. CDR3 nucleotide sequence: TGTGCCAACTCCAGGGAGGGGGAGACCCAGTACTTC. It translates to CANSREGETQYF.

This clonotype was seen many times. The chain carries TRBV24-1 and TRBJ1-1; TRBD1 might be the D (5 bases). Germline values: CDR1 KGHDR, CDR2 SFDVKD. This CDR3 contains 15 residues. Trimming left V 4 bases short and J 1 base short, with 12 bases between. Here the CDR3 DNA reads TGTGCCACCAGTGACTCTCGGACACCGAACACTGAAGCTTTCTTT. This codes for CATSDSRTPNTEAFF.

Notes on this clonotype: This sequence may be a read error, since a much larger clone differs from it by one base. This rearrangement joins TRBV7-9 to TRBJ2-4; D ambiguous. The CDR3 runs 13 residues. CDR1 is SEHNR, CDR2 FQNEAQ, per germline (reference sequence). The V end was cut by 4 bases, the J end by 3 bases, with 7 bases between. CDR3 protein: CASSSDHKNIQYF. The CDR3 DNA reads as TGTGCCAGCAGCTCGGACCACAAAAACATTCAGTACTTC. The full variable domain, with the rest looked up from reference TRBV7-9 and TRBJ2-4, is DTGVSQNPRHKITKRGQNVTFRCDPISEHNRLYWYRQTLGQGPEFLTYFQNEAQLEKSRLLSDRFSAERPKGSFSTLEIQRTEQGDSAMYLCASSSDHKNIQYFGAGTRLSVL.

This clonotype was observed at least ten times. The chain has TRBV27 and TRBJ2-1; 10 positions match TRBD2. Losses at the gene ends were 3 bases for V and 8 bases for J; bases not matched to a gene: 7. The CDR3 length is 15 residues. Germline CDR1 reads MNHEY; CDR2 reads SMNVEV (reference sequence). Here the CDR3 reads CASSLSSGRIHEQFF. CDR3 sequence (DNA): TGTGCCAGCAGTTTGAGTAGCGGGAGGATCCATGAGCAGTTCTTC.

The chain recombines TRBV11-2 with TRBJ2-7; 7 positions agree with TRBD2. Per germline, CDR1 SGHAT and CDR2 FQNNGV. The trim removed 5 bases at V and 3 bases at J, leaving 7 bases unmatched. The CDR3 loop spans 14 amino acids. CDR3: CASSLGGRVYEQYF. In nucleotides, the CDR3 is TGTGCCAGCAGCCTGGGAGGGCGCGTCTACGAGCAGTACTTC.

This rearrangement joins TRBV29-1 to TRBJ2-1; 12 positions agree with TRBD2. The V gene's germline CDR1 is SQVTM and CDR2 ANQGSEA. This CDR3 spans 14 amino acids. The V and J ends lost 6 bases and 9 bases, in that order; junction bases with no gene match: 9. The CDR3 sequence: CSVGRGTSGREQFF. DNA for the CDR3: TGCAGCGTGGGCAGGGGGACTAGCGGGCGTGAGCAGTTCTTC.

This clonotype appeared many times. This sequence joins TRBV20-1 and TRBJ1-2, with 7 positions matching TRBD1. The V segment lost 3 bases and the J segment 1 base; nucleotides outside the gene matches: 5. Germline CDR1 is DFQATT and CDR2 is SNEGSKA (reference sequence). The CDR3 covers 14 residues. This chain's CDR3 is CSARTTGVNYGYTF. DNA for the CDR3: TGCAGTGCTAGGACCACAGGGGTTAACTATGGCTACACCTTC.

This clonotype appeared a few times. This may come from a read error, since a much larger clone is one base off. The CDR3 sequence is CASGAGMGLDGYAF. CDR3 DNA sequence: TGTGCCAGCGGGGCAGGCATGGGCTTGGATGGCTACGCCTTC. This chain links TRBV2 with TRBJ1-2, with D tentatively TRBD1 (5 bases). The germline gives CDR1 SNHLY, CDR2 FYNNEI. The CDR3 has 14 amino acids.

This clonotype occurred a few times. The J gene is TRBJ2-7, the V gene TRBV27, with D uncertain. Germline lookup yields CDR1 MNHEY and CDR2 SMNVEV (reference sequence). V lost 3 bases and J 3 bases, leaving 12 bases between the germline ends. The CDR3 is 14 residues long. This CDR3 reads CASSFYYFYYEQYF. CDR3 nucleotide sequence: TGTGCCAGCAGTTTTTACTATTTCTACTACGAGCAGTACTTC.

This clonotype has a handful of counts. This clone may be a read error of a much larger clone one base away. The chain is built from TRBV5-1 and TRBJ2-1; the D call may be TRBD1 or TRBD2 (5 bases each). V lost 5 bases to trimming and J lost 6 bases, with 12 bases between them. In germline, CDR1 is SGHRS, CDR2 YFSETQ. The CDR3 is 13 amino acids. CDR3 amino acids: CASSWDGCNEQFF. In DNA form, the CDR3 reads TGCGCCAGCAGTTGGGACGGATGCAATGAGCAGTTCTTC.

This clonotype was counted many times. V gene TRBV20-1 combines with J gene TRBJ2-3; unclear D gene. The germline V gene has CDR1 DFQATT and CDR2 SNEGSKA (reference sequence). The CDR3 length is 13 residues. V shed 3 bases and J shed 2 bases, with 9 bases lying between them. The CDR3 protein is CSASRSLTDTQYF. CDR3 sequence (DNA): TGCAGTGCTAGTCGTAGCCTCACAGATACGCAGTATTTT.

This clonotype was counted many times. The J gene is TRBJ2-2, the V gene TRBV3-1; TRBD2 is a possible D gene (6 bases). This CDR3 is 16 amino acids long. V lost 1 base and J lost 4, with 13 bases in between. CDR1 and CDR2 from the germline V gene are LGHDT and YNNKEL (reference sequence). CDR3 sequence reads: CASSQVGGVITGELFF. The CDR3 DNA follows: TGTGCCAGCAGCCAAGTCGGAGGGGTCATCACCGGGGAGCTGTTTTTT.

This clonotype was counted at least ten times. The rearrangement links TRBV20-1 to TRBJ2-3; D gene unclear. V was trimmed by 3 bases and J by 6 bases, leaving 10 bases between them. Germline CDR1 DFQATT, CDR2 SNEGSKA (reference sequence). This CDR3 has 12 amino acids. The CDR3 spells CSARYMGDTQYF. CDR3 sequence (DNA): TGCAGTGCTAGGTATATGGGGGATACGCAGTATTTT.

There are many counts of this clonotype. V and J are TRBV13 and TRBJ2-3; the D is unclear. Germline-derived CDR1 and CDR2 are PRHDT and FYEKMQ (reference sequence). The CDR3 is 17 amino acids. V lost 0 bases, J lost 6 bases, and 19 bases lay in between. The CDR3 sequence: CASSLGRNRLSRDTQYF. CDR3 sequence (DNA): TGTGCCAGCAGCTTAGGCCGAAACCGGCTGTCGAGGGATACGCAGTATTTT.